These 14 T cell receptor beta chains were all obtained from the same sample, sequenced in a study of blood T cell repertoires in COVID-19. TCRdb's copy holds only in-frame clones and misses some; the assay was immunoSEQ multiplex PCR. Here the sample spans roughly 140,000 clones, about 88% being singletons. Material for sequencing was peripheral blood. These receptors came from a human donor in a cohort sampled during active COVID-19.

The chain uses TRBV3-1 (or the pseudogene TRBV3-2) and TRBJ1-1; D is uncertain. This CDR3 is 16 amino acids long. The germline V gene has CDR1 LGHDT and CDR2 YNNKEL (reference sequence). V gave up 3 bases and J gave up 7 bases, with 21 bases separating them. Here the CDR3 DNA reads TGTGCCAGCAGCCAGACGCCAGATACCGGTTCAGGTGAAGCTTTCTTT. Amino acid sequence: CASSQTPDTGSGEAFF.

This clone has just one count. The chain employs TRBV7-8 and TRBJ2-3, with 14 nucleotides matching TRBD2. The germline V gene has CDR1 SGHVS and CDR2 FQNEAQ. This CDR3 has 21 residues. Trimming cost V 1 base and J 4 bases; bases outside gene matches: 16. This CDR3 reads CASSLVATKPGLAGEADTQYF. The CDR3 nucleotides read TGTGCCAGCAGCTTAGTCGCAACCAAACCGGGACTAGCGGGGGAGGCAGATACGCAGTATTTT.

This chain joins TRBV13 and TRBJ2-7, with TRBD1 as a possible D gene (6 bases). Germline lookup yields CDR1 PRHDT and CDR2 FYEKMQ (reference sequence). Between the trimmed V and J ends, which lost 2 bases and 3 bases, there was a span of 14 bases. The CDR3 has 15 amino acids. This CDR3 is CASSLNGQQIYEQYF. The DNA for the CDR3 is TGTGCCAGCAGCTTAAACGGACAGCAAATCTACGAGCAGTACTTC.

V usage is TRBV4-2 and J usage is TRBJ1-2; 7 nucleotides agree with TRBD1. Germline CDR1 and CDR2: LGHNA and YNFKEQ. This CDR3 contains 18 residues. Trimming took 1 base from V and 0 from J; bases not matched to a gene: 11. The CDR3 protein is CASSQGPPGQLSNYGYTF. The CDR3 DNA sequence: TGTGCCAGCAGCCAAGGGCCTCCGGGACAGCTATCTAACTATGGCTACACCTTC.

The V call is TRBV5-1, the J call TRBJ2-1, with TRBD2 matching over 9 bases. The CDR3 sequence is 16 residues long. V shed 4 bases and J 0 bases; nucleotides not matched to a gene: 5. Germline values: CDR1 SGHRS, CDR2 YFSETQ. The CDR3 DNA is TGCGCCAGCAGCCGGGGACTAGCCCACTCCTACAATGAGCAGTTCTTC. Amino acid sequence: CASSRGLAHSYNEQFF.

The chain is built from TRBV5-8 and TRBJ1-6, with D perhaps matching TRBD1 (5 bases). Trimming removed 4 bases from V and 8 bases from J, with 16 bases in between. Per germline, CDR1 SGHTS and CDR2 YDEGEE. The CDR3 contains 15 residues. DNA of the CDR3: TGTGCCAGCAGCGCCTGGGGGGGTCTGGATTCACCCCTCCACTTT. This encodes CASSAWGGLDSPLHF. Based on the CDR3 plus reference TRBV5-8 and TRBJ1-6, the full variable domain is EAGVTQSPTHLIKTRGQQATLRCSPISGHTSVYWYQQALGLGLQFLLWYDEGEERNRGNFPPRFSGRQFPNYSSELNVNALELEDSALYLCASSAWGGLDSPLHFGNGTRLTVT.

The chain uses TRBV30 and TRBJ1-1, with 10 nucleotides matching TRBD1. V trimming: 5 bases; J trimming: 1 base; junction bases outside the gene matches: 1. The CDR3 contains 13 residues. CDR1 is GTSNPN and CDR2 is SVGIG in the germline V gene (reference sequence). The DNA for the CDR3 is TGTGCCTGGCGGGACAGGGGGAACACTGAAGCTTTCTTT. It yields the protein CAWRDRGNTEAFF.

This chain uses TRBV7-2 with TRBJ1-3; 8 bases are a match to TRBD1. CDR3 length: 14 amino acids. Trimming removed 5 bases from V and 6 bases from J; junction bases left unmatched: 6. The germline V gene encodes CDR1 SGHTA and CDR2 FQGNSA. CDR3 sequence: CASSRTGNSNTIYF. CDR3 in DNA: TGTGCCAGCAGCCGGACAGGGAACTCAAACACCATATATTTT.

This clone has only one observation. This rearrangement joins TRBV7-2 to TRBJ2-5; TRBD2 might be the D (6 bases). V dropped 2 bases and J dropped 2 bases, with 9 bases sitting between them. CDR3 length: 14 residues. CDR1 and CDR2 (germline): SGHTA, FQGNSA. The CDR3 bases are TGTGCCAGCAGCTTAAGCGGGCCTCAAGAGACCCAGTACTTC. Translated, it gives CASSLSGPQETQYF.

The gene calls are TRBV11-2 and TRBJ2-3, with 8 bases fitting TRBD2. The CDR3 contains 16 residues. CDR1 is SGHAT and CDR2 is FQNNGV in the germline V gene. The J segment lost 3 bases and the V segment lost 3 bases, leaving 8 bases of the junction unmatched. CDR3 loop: CASSFAGSGVTDTQYF. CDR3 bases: TGTGCCAGCAGCTTCGCGGGTAGCGGGGTAACAGATACGCAGTATTTT.

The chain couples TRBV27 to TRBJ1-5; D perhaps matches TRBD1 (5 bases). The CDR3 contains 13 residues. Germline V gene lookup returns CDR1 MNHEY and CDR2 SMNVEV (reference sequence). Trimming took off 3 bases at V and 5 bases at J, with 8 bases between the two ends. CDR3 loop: CASSLQGDQPQHF. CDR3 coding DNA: TGTGCCAGCAGTTTGCAGGGCGATCAGCCCCAGCATTTT.

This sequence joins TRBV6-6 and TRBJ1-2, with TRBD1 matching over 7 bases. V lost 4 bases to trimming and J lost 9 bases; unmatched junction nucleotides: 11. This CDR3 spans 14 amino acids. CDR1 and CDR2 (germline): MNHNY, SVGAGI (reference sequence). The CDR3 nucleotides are TGTGCCAGCAGTTCTCCAACCGGGACAGATAGCTACACCTTC. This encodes CASSSPTGTDSYTF.

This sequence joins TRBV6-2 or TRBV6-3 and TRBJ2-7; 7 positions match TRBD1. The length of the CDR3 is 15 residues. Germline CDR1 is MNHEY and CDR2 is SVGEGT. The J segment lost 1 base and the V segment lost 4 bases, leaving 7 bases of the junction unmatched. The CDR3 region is CASSFGTATSYEQYF. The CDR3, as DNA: TGTGCCAGCAGTTTTGGGACAGCCACTTCCTACGAGCAGTACTTC.

CDR3 in amino acids: CASSSQDRVDEKLFF. The CDR3 DNA reads as TGTGCCAGCAGCTCCCAGGACAGGGTGGATGAAAAACTGTTTTTT. This chain links TRBV5-4 with TRBJ1-4; 8 nucleotides line up with TRBD1. The CDR3 extends over 15 amino acids. V shed 3 bases, J shed 6 bases, and the junction held 7 bases outside the gene matches. Germline V gives CDR1 SGHNT, CDR2 YYREEE (reference sequence).